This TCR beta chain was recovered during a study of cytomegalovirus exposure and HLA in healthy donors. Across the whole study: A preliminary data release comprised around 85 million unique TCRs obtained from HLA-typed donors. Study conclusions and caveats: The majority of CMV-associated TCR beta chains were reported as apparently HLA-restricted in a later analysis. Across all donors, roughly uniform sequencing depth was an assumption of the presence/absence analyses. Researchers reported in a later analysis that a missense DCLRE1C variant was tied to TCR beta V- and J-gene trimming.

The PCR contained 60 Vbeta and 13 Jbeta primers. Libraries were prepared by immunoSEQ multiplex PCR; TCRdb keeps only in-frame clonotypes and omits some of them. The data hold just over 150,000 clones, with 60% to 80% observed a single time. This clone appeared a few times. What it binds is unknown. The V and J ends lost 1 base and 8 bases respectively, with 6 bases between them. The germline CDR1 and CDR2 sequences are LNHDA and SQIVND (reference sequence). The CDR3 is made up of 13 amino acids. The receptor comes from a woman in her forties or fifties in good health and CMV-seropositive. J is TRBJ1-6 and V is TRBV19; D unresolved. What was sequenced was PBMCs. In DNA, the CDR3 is TGTGCCAGTAGTATAGTGGCGGATTCACCCCTCCACTTT. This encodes CASSIVADSPLHF.